This T cell receptor beta chain was observed in a study of blood T cell repertoires in COVID-19. Study context: The cDNA or gDNA used as material had been derived from T cells, B-cell-depleted T cells, or PBMCs.

Participants' own reports of clinical history determined their cohort assignment. Study processing details: Amplified reference gene primers provided the basis for estimating nucleated cell counts. The method was immunoSEQ multiplex PCR; TCRdb's version includes in-frame clones alone and lacks a portion of them. The V and J calls and clone size come from that table; D and trimming were worked out from the DNA. The table includes about 240,000 clones, more than 75% detected once. The trim removed 2 bases at V and 7 bases at J, leaving 9 bases unmatched. Germline CDR1 is LGHNA and CDR2 is YNFKEQ. The CDR3 is 15 amino acids.

This sequence joins TRBV4-2 and TRBJ1-2, with 8 bases fitting TRBD1. The TCR was taken from a woman in her 40s with acute COVID-19. Sequenced: PBMCs or T cells enriched from blood (not recorded which). CDR3 DNA: TGTGCCAGCAGCCAAACACTACAGGGGGGCGGTGGCTACACCTTC. Amino acid sequence: CASSQTLQGGGGYTF.